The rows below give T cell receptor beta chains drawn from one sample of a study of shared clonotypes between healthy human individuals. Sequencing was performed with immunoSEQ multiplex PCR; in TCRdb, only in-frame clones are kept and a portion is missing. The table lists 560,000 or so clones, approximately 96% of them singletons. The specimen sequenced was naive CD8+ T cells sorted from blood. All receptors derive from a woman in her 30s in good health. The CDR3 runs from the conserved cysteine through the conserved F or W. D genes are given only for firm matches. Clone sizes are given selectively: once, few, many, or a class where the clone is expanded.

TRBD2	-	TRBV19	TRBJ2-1	TGTGCCAGTAGTCACCGACTAGCGGAACCGTACAATGAGCAGTTCTTC	CASSHRLAEPYNEQFF
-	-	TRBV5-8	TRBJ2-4	TGTGCCAGCAGCAGCAATGCTCCAGGGTTCGCCAAAAACATTCAGTACTTC	CASSSNAPGFAKNIQYF
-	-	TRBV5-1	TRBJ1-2	TGCGCCAGCAGCAACGAAAACTATGGCTACACCTTC	CASSNENYGYTF
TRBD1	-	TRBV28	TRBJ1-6	TGTGCCAGCTGCTGGACAGGGGACTCACCCCTCCACTTT	CASCWTGDSPLHF
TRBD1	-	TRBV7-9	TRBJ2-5	TGTGCCAGCAGCCGTCCCGACCACAGGGGTGAGGAGACCCAGTACTTC	CASSRPDHRGEETQYF
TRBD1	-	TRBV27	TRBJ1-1	TGTGCCAGCAGTTTGGGGACAGCCCCAGGTGAAGCTTTCTTT	CASSLGTAPGEAFF
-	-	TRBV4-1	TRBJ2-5	TGCGCCAGCAGACGCGACCATTGGGGGTCCCAAGAGACCCAGTACTTC	CASRRDHWGSQETQYF
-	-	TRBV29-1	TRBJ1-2	TGCAGCGAGTGGACACCCAAGGGCTACACCTTC	CSEWTPKGYTF
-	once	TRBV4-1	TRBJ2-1	TGCGCCAGCAGCCAAGATAGGGCCGCCGAGCAGTTCTTC	CASSQDRAAEQFF
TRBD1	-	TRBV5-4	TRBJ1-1	TGTGCCAGCAGCGACCTAGGGGGCGTGAATGAAGCTTTCTTT	CASSDLGGVNEAFF
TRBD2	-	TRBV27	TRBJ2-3	TGTGCCAGCAGTTTCGCCTCGGGACTAGCGGGACCGGATACGCAGTATTTT	CASSFASGLAGPDTQYF
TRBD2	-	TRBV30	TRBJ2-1	TGTGCCTGTTGCCCGAAGACTAGCGGGAGGGTACGATCCTACAATGAGCAGTTCTTC	CACCPKTSGRVRSYNEQFF
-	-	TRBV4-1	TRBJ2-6	TGCGCCAGCAGCGCTCGACAGGTACCCGGGGCCAACGTCCTGACTTTC	CASSARQVPGANVLTF
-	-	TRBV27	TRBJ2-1	TGTGCCAGCAGGGGCCTCACTGGTGAGCAGTTCTTC	CASRGLTGEQFF
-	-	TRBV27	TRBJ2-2	TGTGCCAGCAGTCCGACGATTATGGGTGCGAACACCGGGGAGCTGTTTTTT	CASSPTIMGANTGELFF
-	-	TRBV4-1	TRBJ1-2	TGCGCCAGCAGCCAAGGTACAGTCGGGGGCTACACCTTC	CASSQGTVGGYTF
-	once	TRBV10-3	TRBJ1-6	TGTGCCATCATCCGGCCGGGGGCGGCACCCCTCCACTTT	CAIIRPGAAPLHF
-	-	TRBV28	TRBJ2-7	TGTGCCAGCAGTTTTTACAGTATAGCCTACGAGCAGTACTTC	CASSFYSIAYEQYF
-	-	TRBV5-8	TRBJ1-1	TGTGCCAGCAGCTTGCGGGAGGGAGCTGAAGCTTTCTTT	CASSLREGAEAFF
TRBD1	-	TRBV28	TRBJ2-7	TGTGCCAGCCAGCACCCGGGACAGGGTCGAGGAACTGGGTACGAGCAGTACTTC	CASQHPGQGRGTGYEQYF
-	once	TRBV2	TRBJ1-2	TGTGCCAGACCAGGGTCCCGAAACTATGGCTACACCTTC	CARPGSRNYGYTF
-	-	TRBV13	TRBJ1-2	TGTGCCAGCAGCTCGGCCGGGGACCTGAACTATGGCTACACCTTC	CASSSAGDLNYGYTF
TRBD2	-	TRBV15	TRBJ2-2	TGTGCCACCAGCAGAGAACACACTAGCGGGAGTGAAACCGGGGAGCTGTTTTTT	CATSREHTSGSETGELFF
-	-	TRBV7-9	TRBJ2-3	TGTGCCAGCAGCTTAGGGGATCATACGCAGTATTTT	CASSLGDHTQYF
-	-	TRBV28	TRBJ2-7	TGTGCCAGCAGCCGACGGGACGGAGTCTACGAGCAGTACTTC	CASSRRDGVYEQYF
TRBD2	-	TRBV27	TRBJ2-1	TGTGCCAGCAGTCCCCTACTAGCGGGAGGGCCCAGGGGGTTCTTC	CASSPLLAGGPRGFF
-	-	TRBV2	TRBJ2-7	TGTGCCAGCATTAAGGGATCGGGTCCCTACGAGCAGTACTTC	CASIKGSGPYEQYF
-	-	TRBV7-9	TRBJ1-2	TGTGCCAGCAGCCCGGACCCCTGGGGCGGCACTTATGGCTACACCTTC	CASSPDPWGGTYGYTF
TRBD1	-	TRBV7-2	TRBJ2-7	TGTGCCAGCAGCCCGCAGGGGGCCGGGTTCGAGCAGTACTTC	CASSPQGAGFEQYF
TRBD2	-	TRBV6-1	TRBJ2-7	TGTGCCAGCAGTGAAGCGTTGACTAGCGGGGGACGTTACGAGCAGTACTTC	CASSEALTSGGRYEQYF
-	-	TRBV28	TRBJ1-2	TGTGCCAGCAGTTGGGCACGTGGCAGCCTGGATGGCTACACCTTC	CASSWARGSLDGYTF
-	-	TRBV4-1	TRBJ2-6	TGCGCCAGCAGCCAAGGTGTCTCTGGGGCCAACGTCCTGACTTTC	CASSQGVSGANVLTF
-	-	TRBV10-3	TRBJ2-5	TGTGCCATCAGTGAAGAGGGAGAGACCCAGTACTTC	CAISEEGETQYF
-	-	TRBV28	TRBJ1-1	TGTGCCAGCAGGTCTTCGGGGACGGTGGGCAAAATGAACACTGAAGCTTTCTTT	CASRSSGTVGKMNTEAFF
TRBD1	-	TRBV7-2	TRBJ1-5	TGTGCCAGCAGCTTAGCCCCCCTAGGGACAGGGAATCAGCCCCAGCATTTT	CASSLAPLGTGNQPQHF
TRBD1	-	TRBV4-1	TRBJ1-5	TGCGCCAGCAGCCAGGCTGGGACAGGGAAGCAGCCCCAGCATTTT	CASSQAGTGKQPQHF
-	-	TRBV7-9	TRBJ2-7	TGTGCCAGCAGCAACTCCCGGACTGGGATACCCTACGAGCAGTACTTC	CASSNSRTGIPYEQYF
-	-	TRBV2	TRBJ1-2	TGTGCCAGCAATGAAGCTCTTTCCCGTTTCACCTTC	CASNEALSRFTF
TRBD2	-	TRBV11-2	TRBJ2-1	TGTGCCAGCAGCCAGAGGTCCGGGACTAGCGTGCCCAATGAGCAGTTCTTC	CASSQRSGTSVPNEQFF
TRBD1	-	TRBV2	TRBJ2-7	TGTGCCAGCAGATTACAGGGGGTCTACGAGCAGTACTTC	CASRLQGVYEQYF
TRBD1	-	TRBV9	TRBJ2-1	TGTGCCAGCAGCGTAGAGGGGACAGGGGACAATGAGCAGTTCTTC	CASSVEGTGDNEQFF
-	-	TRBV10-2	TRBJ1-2	TGCGCCTCAGCAGTCGGAAACTATGGCTACACCTTC	CASAVGNYGYTF
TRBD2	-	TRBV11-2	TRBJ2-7	TGTGCCAGCAGCCCTAGACTAGCGGGTTACGAGCAGTACTTC	CASSPRLAGYEQYF
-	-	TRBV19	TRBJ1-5	TGTGCCAGTAGTATAGGGGGTCTTAGCAATCAGCCCCAGCATTTT	CASSIGGLSNQPQHF
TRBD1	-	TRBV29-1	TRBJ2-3	TGCAGCGTGGGGGTGGGCCAGGGGGAAATCACAGATACGCAGTATTTT	CSVGVGQGEITDTQYF
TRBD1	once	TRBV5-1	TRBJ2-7	TGCGCCAGCAGCACCGAGCCGGGACAGGGCCGGCTAGAGCAGTACTTC	CASSTEPGQGRLEQYF